Listed here is a single T cell receptor (beta chain). Its target is not known. Using RNA template, CDR3s of TCR alpha and beta were amplified with iRepertoire arm-PCR. Input was about 85-400 ng of tissue mRNA or PBMC total RNA. TCRdb itself ran the multiplex PCR reads through MiXCR, one entry per CDR3 protein. The sample has 150,000 or so distinct CDR3 sequences, about 39% seen once. This sample is drawn from a study of glioma-infiltrating T cells. Study observations and caveats: Non-neoplastic patients had below-expected tissue-blood divergence, while all gliomas exceeded expectation. Tissue and blood shared very few CDR3 sequences.

Sequencing was carried out using glioma tissue, nonneoplastic brain tissue, or PBMCs (not recorded which). The origin of this receptor is a human donor with low-grade glioma or glioblastoma, undergoing nonglioma brain surgery, or in good health (not recorded which).

CDR3 amino acids: CASSQSGANVLTF. The DNA of the CDR3 is TGTGCCAGCAGCCAATCTGGGGCCAACGTCCTGACTTTC. This rearrangement joins TRBV5-4 to TRBJ2-6; D call uncertain. Per germline, CDR1 SGHNT and CDR2 YYREEE (reference sequence). The CDR3 totals 13 residues. V lost 4 bases to trimming and J lost 1 base, with 3 bases between them. The variable domain in full, with the rest retrieved from reference TRBV5-4 and TRBJ2-6, is ETGVTQSPTHLIKTRGQQVTLRCSSQSGHNTVSWYQQALGQGPQFIFQYYREEENGRGNFPPRFSGLQFPNYSSELNVNALELDDSALYLCASSQSGANVLTFGAGSRLTVL.